This is a list of T cell receptor beta chains from one sample in a study of post-analysis software for immune sequencing data. Via MiXCR, TCRdb re-called the PCR reads, giving one row per CDR3 protein. Of 450,000 to 650,000 distinct CDR3 sequences listed, about 44% were seen once; the top ten hold about 1.8%. What was sequenced was blood. These receptors originate from a girl aged 10 to 17 with multiple sclerosis. Both conserved end residues are part of each CDR3. D genes are given only for firm matches. Clone size is stated in some rows and not others, as once, few, many or a class when expanded.

clone size: .; D gene: TRBD1; V gene: TRBV20-1; J gene: TRBJ2-7; CDR3 DNA: TGCAGTGCTAGGAAGCGGACAGGGGGCGAGCAGTACTTC; CDR3 protein: CSARKRTGGEQYF
clone size: .; D gene: TRBD1; V gene: TRBV6-5; J gene: TRBJ1-2; CDR3 DNA: TGTGCCAGCAGTTACGGGTCATCCGGACAGGGGATGAGATACACCTTC; CDR3 protein: CASSYGSSGQGMRYTF
clone size: few; D gene: TRBD2; V gene: TRBV7-6; J gene: TRBJ2-3; CDR3 DNA: TGTGCCAGCAGCTTAGACCTCCCGCTAGCGGGGGGCATCACAGATACGCAGTATTTT; CDR3 protein: CASSLDLPLAGGITDTQYF
clone size: .; D gene: .; V gene: TRBV12-3/TRBV12-4; J gene: TRBJ2-5; CDR3 DNA: TGTGCCAGGGGGAGTCTGCAGTACTTC; CDR3 protein: CARGSLQYF
clone size: .; D gene: .; V gene: TRBV5-1; J gene: TRBJ1-1; CDR3 DNA: TGCGCCAGCAGCTTGGACCAGGGTTACACTGAAGCTTTCTTT; CDR3 protein: CASSLDQGYTEAFF
clone size: few; D gene: .; V gene: TRBV12-3/TRBV12-4; J gene: TRBJ1-2; CDR3 DNA: TGTGCCAGCATGGGCCTCAACCCTATCTATGGCTACACCTTC; CDR3 protein: CASMGLNPIYGYTF
clone size: few; D gene: .; V gene: TRBV6-5; J gene: TRBJ2-7; CDR3 DNA: TGTGCCAGCAGTGGTGCTTCCTACGAGCAGTACTTC; CDR3 protein: CASSGASYEQYF
clone size: few; D gene: .; V gene: TRBV25-1; J gene: TRBJ2-5; CDR3 DNA: TGTGCCAGCAGCACGGGTACGGGGGCCCTGAGGGCCCAGTACTTC; CDR3 protein: CASSTGTGALRAQYF
clone size: .; D gene: .; V gene: TRBV5-1; J gene: TRBJ2-7; CDR3 DNA: TGCGCCAGCAGCTTGGACCAGGGGACTCGCTACGAGCAGTACTTC; CDR3 protein: CASSLDQGTRYEQYF
clone size: few; D gene: TRBD2; V gene: TRBV5-1; J gene: TRBJ2-1; CDR3 DNA: TGCGCCAGCAGCTTATCTAGCGGGAGAAATAATGAGCAGTTCTTC; CDR3 protein: CASSLSSGRNNEQFF
clone size: few; D gene: .; V gene: TRBV20-1; J gene: TRBJ1-2; CDR3 DNA: TGCAGTGCGGCTAGTCCCCCCCTTTATGGCTACACCTTC; CDR3 protein: CSAASPPLYGYTF
clone size: .; D gene: .; V gene: TRBV7-9; J gene: TRBJ1-5; CDR3 DNA: TGTGCCAGCAGCTTAAGCGGGGCAGTTTATGATAGCAATCAGCCCCAGCATTTT; CDR3 protein: CASSLSGAVYDSNQPQHF
clone size: .; D gene: .; V gene: TRBV6-6; J gene: TRBJ1-1; CDR3 DNA: TGTGCCAGCAGGGATAGACAGAGCCGGACTGAAGCTTTCTTT; CDR3 protein: CASRDRQSRTEAFF
clone size: .; D gene: .; V gene: TRBV19; J gene: TRBJ2-7; CDR3 DNA: TGTGCCAGTAGTATCATGGGATTTGGGGCAGGCTACGAGCAGTACTTC; CDR3 protein: CASSIMGFGAGYEQYF
clone size: .; D gene: .; V gene: TRBV12-3/TRBV12-4; J gene: TRBJ1-1; CDR3 DNA: TGTGCCAGCAGTTTAGTGGGGTCGACCGAAGGAGCTTTCTTT; CDR3 protein: CASSLVGSTEGAFF
clone size: many; D gene: .; V gene: TRBV9; J gene: TRBJ2-5; CDR3 DNA: TGTGCCAGCGGGGGTATTCCGTCAGAGACCCAGTACTTC; CDR3 protein: CASGGIPSETQYF
clone size: .; D gene: TRBD2; V gene: TRBV20-1; J gene: TRBJ2-1; CDR3 DNA: TGCAGTGCTAGAGATCCGAGACTAGCGACCAATGAGCAGTTCTTC; CDR3 protein: CSARDPRLATNEQFF
clone size: few; D gene: .; V gene: TRBV12-3/TRBV12-4; J gene: TRBJ2-7; CDR3 DNA: TGTGCCAGCAGTTTGTGGTCCACGAACGAGCAGTACTTC; CDR3 protein: CASSLWSTNEQYF
clone size: .; D gene: .; V gene: TRBV20-1; J gene: TRBJ1-2; CDR3 DNA: TGCAGTGTCAGCACTAACTATGGCTACACCTTC; CDR3 protein: CSVSTNYGYTF
clone size: few; D gene: .; V gene: TRBV7-2; J gene: TRBJ2-1; CDR3 DNA: TGTGCCAGCAGCTTTCAAGGGGGGGCCTCCTACAATGAGCAGTTCTTC; CDR3 protein: CASSFQGGASYNEQFF
clone size: .; D gene: TRBD1; V gene: TRBV12-3/TRBV12-4; J gene: TRBJ2-5; CDR3 DNA: TGTGCCAGCAGTTCCTTTGGGATTGCGCAGGGGGCTGAGCAGTACTTC; CDR3 protein: CASSSFGIAQGAEQYF
clone size: few; D gene: .; V gene: TRBV3-1; J gene: TRBJ2-3; CDR3 DNA: TGTGCCAGCAGCCCGACTACAAATACGCAGTATTTT; CDR3 protein: CASSPTTNTQYF
clone size: .; D gene: TRBD2; V gene: TRBV20-1; J gene: TRBJ2-1; CDR3 DNA: TGCAGTGCTAGAGGTACTAGCGGGGGCCCTTACAATGAGCAGTTCTTC; CDR3 protein: CSARGTSGGPYNEQFF
clone size: once; D gene: TRBD2; V gene: TRBV7-2; J gene: TRBJ2-3; CDR3 DNA: TGTGCCAGCAGCTTAAAAGCGGGAGGGCTCGGTGGGCTGACAGATACGCAGTATTTT; CDR3 protein: CASSLKAGGLGGLTDTQYF
clone size: .; D gene: .; V gene: TRBV20-1; J gene: TRBJ2-5; CDR3 DNA: TGCAGTGCTAGAGATAGGCACAAGCGGAACCAAGAGACCCAGTACTTC; CDR3 protein: CSARDRHKRNQETQYF
clone size: few; D gene: TRBD2; V gene: TRBV7-2; J gene: TRBJ2-7; CDR3 DNA: TGTGCCAGCAGCTTCTCCCGGGGGGGCTACGAGCAGTACTTC; CDR3 protein: CASSFSRGGYEQYF
clone size: .; D gene: .; V gene: TRBV6-7; J gene: TRBJ2-7; CDR3 DNA: TGTGCCAGCTTCCCCCCGGCTTCAGTTTTCTACGAGCAGTACTTC; CDR3 protein: CASFPPASVFYEQYF
clone size: once; D gene: TRBD2; V gene: TRBV7-2; J gene: TRBJ2-5; CDR3 DNA: TGTGCCAGCAGCTTGCGGACTAGCGGGGTTATGAAGACCCAGTACTTC; CDR3 protein: CASSLRTSGVMKTQYF
clone size: .; D gene: .; V gene: TRBV12-3/TRBV12-4; J gene: TRBJ1-1; CDR3 DNA: TGTGCCAGCAGTCCGAGGGGGACCATGAACACTGAAGCTTTCTTT; CDR3 protein: CASSPRGTMNTEAFF
clone size: .; D gene: TRBD2; V gene: TRBV29-1; J gene: TRBJ2-7; CDR3 DNA: TGCAGCGTAGGTCCAAGCGGGAGGGCCTCCTACGAGCAGTACTTC; CDR3 protein: CSVGPSGRASYEQYF
clone size: few; D gene: TRBD2; V gene: TRBV5-5; J gene: TRBJ2-7; CDR3 DNA: TGTGCCAGCAGCCCGCGAAGGTCGACTAGCGGAATATTATACGAGCAGTACTTC; CDR3 protein: CASSPRRSTSGILYEQYF
clone size: .; D gene: .; V gene: TRBV25-1; J gene: TRBJ2-1; CDR3 DNA: TGTGCCAGCAGTGCCGGACAGGGAGGGTACAATGAGCAGTTCTTC; CDR3 protein: CASSAGQGGYNEQFF
clone size: .; D gene: .; V gene: TRBV29-1; J gene: TRBJ1-1; CDR3 DNA: TGCAGCGTTGGGGTACGGTATGAAGCTTTCTTT; CDR3 protein: CSVGVRYEAFF
clone size: many; D gene: .; V gene: TRBV29-1; J gene: TRBJ2-1; CDR3 DNA: TGCAGCGTGAACCGGGACTCCGGATACAATGAGCAGTTCTTC; CDR3 protein: CSVNRDSGYNEQFF
clone size: .; D gene: TRBD1; V gene: TRBV29-1; J gene: TRBJ2-7; CDR3 DNA: TGCAGCGTTGGAAGGGGGCGGGCCGAGCAGTACTTC; CDR3 protein: CSVGRGRAEQYF
clone size: few; D gene: TRBD1; V gene: TRBV10-3; J gene: TRBJ2-7; CDR3 DNA: TGTGCCATCAGTGGGAGAGGACAGGGCTACGAGCAGTACTTC; CDR3 protein: CAISGRGQGYEQYF
clone size: .; D gene: .; V gene: TRBV29-1; J gene: TRBJ2-7; CDR3 DNA: TGCAGCGTTGGCGACTGGGCTACAGAGCAGTACTTC; CDR3 protein: CSVGDWATEQYF
clone size: .; D gene: TRBD1; V gene: TRBV6-5; J gene: TRBJ1-2; CDR3 DNA: TGTGCCAGCAGCGGGGACAGGGGGCTCGGCTACACCTTC; CDR3 protein: CASSGDRGLGYTF
clone size: once; D gene: .; V gene: TRBV6-4; J gene: TRBJ2-5; CDR3 DNA: TGTGCCAGCAGTGACAAGGACAAGTACTTC; CDR3 protein: CASSDKDKYF
clone size: .; D gene: TRBD1; V gene: TRBV7-9; J gene: TRBJ1-6; CDR3 DNA: TGTGCCAGCAGCTTAGAAACAGGGGGGACACCCCTCCACTTT; CDR3 protein: CASSLETGGTPLHF
clone size: few; D gene: .; V gene: TRBV12-3/TRBV12-4; J gene: TRBJ2-7; CDR3 DNA: TGTGCCAGCAGTTCAAACAGGGTTTCCTACGAGCAGTACTTC; CDR3 protein: CASSSNRVSYEQYF
clone size: .; D gene: .; V gene: TRBV12-3/TRBV12-4; J gene: TRBJ1-2; CDR3 DNA: TGTGCCAGCAGGATGGACGGGTATGGCTACACCTTC; CDR3 protein: CASRMDGYGYTF
clone size: .; D gene: TRBD2; V gene: TRBV5-6; J gene: TRBJ2-5; CDR3 DNA: TGTGCCAGCAGCGACCTTAGCGGGAGAGAGACCCAGTACTTC; CDR3 protein: CASSDLSGRETQYF
clone size: .; D gene: TRBD2; V gene: TRBV6-5; J gene: TRBJ2-5; CDR3 DNA: TGTGCCAGCAGTTACTCTACGCGGGAGATCCAAGAGACCCAGTACTTC; CDR3 protein: CASSYSTREIQETQYF
clone size: few; D gene: .; V gene: TRBV29-1; J gene: TRBJ1-5; CDR3 DNA: TGCAGCGTTGAAGAACCCGGCGAACCCCAGCATTTT; CDR3 protein: CSVEEPGEPQHF
clone size: few; D gene: TRBD1; V gene: TRBV20-1; J gene: TRBJ2-7; CDR3 DNA: TGCAGTGCTAGAGCAAGGACAGGGTGGCCCTACGAGCAGTACTTC; CDR3 protein: CSARARTGWPYEQYF
clone size: .; D gene: .; V gene: TRBV7-9; J gene: TRBJ2-3; CDR3 DNA: TGTGCCAGCAGCTTAGACCCAGACGGTGGGACCACAGATACGCAGTATTTT; CDR3 protein: CASSLDPDGGTTDTQYF
clone size: .; D gene: TRBD1; V gene: TRBV10-3; J gene: TRBJ1-1; CDR3 DNA: TGTGCCATCGGGGACAGGGGGCATTCGGAAGCTTTCTTT; CDR3 protein: CAIGDRGHSEAFF
clone size: .; D gene: TRBD1; V gene: TRBV6-1; J gene: TRBJ2-1; CDR3 DNA: TGTGCCAGCAGTGAAGCGGGACAGGGAAAGGGTGAGCAGTTCTTC; CDR3 protein: CASSEAGQGKGEQFF
clone size: few; D gene: TRBD2; V gene: TRBV4-1; J gene: TRBJ2-1; CDR3 DNA: TGCGCCAGCAGCCAAGTTGGACTAGCGGTAAGCAATGAGCAGTTCTTC; CDR3 protein: CASSQVGLAVSNEQFF
clone size: .; D gene: TRBD2; V gene: TRBV20-1; J gene: TRBJ2-1; CDR3 DNA: TGCAGTGCCGTACTAGCGGGGGGGCATGAGCAGTTCTTC; CDR3 protein: CSAVLAGGHEQFF
clone size: few; D gene: TRBD2; V gene: TRBV20-1; J gene: TRBJ2-1; CDR3 DNA: TGCAGTGCTAGAGAAGTCGGACTAGGGGAGTTCTTC; CDR3 protein: CSAREVGLGEFF
clone size: .; D gene: .; V gene: TRBV7-2; J gene: TRBJ2-7; CDR3 DNA: TGTGCCAGCAGCTTCTTCGGCGATGAGCAGTACTTC; CDR3 protein: CASSFFGDEQYF
clone size: .; D gene: .; V gene: TRBV6-5; J gene: TRBJ1-1; CDR3 DNA: TGTGCCAGCAGTTACTCGACCGGGGGATCCATGAACACTGAAGCTTTCTTT; CDR3 protein: CASSYSTGGSMNTEAFF